This TCR beta chain originates from a study of T-cell memory formation after mild COVID-19. Study as a whole: TCR clusters were mostly donor specific. Study results and caveats: The study found balanced CD4/CD8 in clones contracting day 15 to 85 and a CD4+ lean in later expanders. Those CD4+ clones that contracted were mainly in CM and EM (CD8+ ones in EMRA).

The J segment lost 4 bases and the V segment lost 7 bases, leaving 3 bases of the junction unmatched. Germline CDR1 and CDR2: SEHNR and FQNEAQ (reference sequence). The CDR3 extends over 13 amino acids. As concerns this clonotype: Its antigen is currently unknown.

Constant-segment primers and 5'RACE yielded cDNA libraries for TCR alpha and TCR beta, each carrying sample barcodes and UMIs. TCRdb re-called the 5' RACE reads with MiXCR, one entry per CDR3 protein. The sample records over 300,000 distinct CDR3 sequences, around a fifth being singletons. Material for sequencing was PBMCs or a T cell subset sorted from them (not recorded which). This clonotype originated in a man between 18 and 29 years old who had mild COVID-19 (a few samples of this study predate the infection). Cell type and time point are not known. The chain couples TRBV7-9 to TRBJ2-1, with 8 bases matching TRBD2. DNA of the CDR3: TGTGCCAGCATCCGGGGGGGGTACAATGAGCAGTTCTTC. The encoded protein is CASIRGGYNEQFF.